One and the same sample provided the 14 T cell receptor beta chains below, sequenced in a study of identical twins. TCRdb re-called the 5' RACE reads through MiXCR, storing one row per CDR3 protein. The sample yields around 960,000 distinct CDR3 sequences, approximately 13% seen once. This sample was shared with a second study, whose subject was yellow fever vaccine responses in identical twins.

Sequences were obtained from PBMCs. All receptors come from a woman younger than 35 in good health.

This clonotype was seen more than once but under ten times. The CDR3 sequence: CASSSLRGQLSSEQYF. The CDR3 DNA reads TGTGCCAGCAGCTCACTCAGGGGGCAACTTTCTTCCGAGCAGTACTTC. The chain employs TRBV5-5 and TRBJ2-7, with 8 bases that match TRBD1. This CDR3 is built from 16 residues. V dropped 3 bases and J dropped 6; count of bases not matched to a gene: 14. CDR1 SGHKS and CDR2 YYEKEE come from the germline V gene (reference sequence).

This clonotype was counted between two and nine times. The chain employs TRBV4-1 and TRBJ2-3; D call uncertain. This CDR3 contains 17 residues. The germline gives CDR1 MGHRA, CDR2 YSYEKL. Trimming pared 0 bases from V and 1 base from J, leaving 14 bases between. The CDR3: CASSQDRAVSGTDTQYF. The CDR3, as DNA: TGCGCCAGCAGCCAAGATCGGGCAGTGTCGGGCACAGATACGCAGTATTTT.

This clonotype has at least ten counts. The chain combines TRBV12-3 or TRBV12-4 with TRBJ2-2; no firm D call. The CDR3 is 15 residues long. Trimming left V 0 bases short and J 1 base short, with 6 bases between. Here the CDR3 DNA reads TGTGCCAGCAGTTTAGCAGGGTTGAACACCGGGGAGCTGTTTTTT. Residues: CASSLAGLNTGELFF.

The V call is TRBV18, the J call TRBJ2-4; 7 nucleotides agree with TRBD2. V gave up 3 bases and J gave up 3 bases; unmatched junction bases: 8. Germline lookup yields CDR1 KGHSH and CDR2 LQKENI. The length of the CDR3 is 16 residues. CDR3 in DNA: TGTGCCAGCTCACCTACGACGGGAGGCGTCAAAAACATTCAGTACTTC. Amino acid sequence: CASSPTTGGVKNIQYF.

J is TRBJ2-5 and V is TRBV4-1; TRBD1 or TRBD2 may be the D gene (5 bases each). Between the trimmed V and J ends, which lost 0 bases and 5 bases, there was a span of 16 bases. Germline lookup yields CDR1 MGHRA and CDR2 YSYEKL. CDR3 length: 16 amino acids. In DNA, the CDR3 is TGCGCCAGCAGCCAAGATCATTCAGGGCGAGGGGAGACCCAGTACTTC. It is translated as CASSQDHSGRGETQYF.

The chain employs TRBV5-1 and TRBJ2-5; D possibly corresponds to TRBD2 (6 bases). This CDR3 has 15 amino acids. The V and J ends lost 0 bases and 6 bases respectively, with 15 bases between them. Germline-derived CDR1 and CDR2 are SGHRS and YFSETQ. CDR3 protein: CASSLAVGGTQTQYF. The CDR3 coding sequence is TGCGCCAGCAGCTTGGCCGTCGGGGGAACACAGACCCAGTACTTC. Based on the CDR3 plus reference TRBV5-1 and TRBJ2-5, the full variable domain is KAGVTQTPRYLIKTRGQQVTLSCSPISGHRSVSWYQQTPGQGLQFLFEYFSETQRNKGNFPGRFSGRQFSNSRSEMNVSTLELGDSALYLCASSLAVGGTQTQYFGPGTRLLVL.

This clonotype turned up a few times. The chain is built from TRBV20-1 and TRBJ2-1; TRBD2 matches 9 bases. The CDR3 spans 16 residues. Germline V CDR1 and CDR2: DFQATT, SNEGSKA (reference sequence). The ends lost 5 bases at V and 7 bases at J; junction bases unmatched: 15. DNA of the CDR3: TGCAGTGCTGAAGGGGTCGCGGGAGGGCCTGGGAATGAGCAGTTCTTC. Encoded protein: CSAEGVAGGPGNEQFF.

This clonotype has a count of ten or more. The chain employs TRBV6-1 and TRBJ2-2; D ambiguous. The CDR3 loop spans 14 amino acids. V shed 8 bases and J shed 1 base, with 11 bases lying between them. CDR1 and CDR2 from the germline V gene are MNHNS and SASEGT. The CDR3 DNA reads TGTGCCAGCGCCGCGCCAGGGAACACCGGGGAGCTGTTTTTT. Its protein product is CASAAPGNTGELFF.

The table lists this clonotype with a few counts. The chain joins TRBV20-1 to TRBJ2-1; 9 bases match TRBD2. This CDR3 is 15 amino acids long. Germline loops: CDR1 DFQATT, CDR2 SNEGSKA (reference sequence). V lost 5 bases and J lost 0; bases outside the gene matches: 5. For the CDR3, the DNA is TGCAGTGCTGCAGCGGGGGGCCCCTCCTACAATGAGCAGTTCTTC. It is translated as CSAAAGGPSYNEQFF.

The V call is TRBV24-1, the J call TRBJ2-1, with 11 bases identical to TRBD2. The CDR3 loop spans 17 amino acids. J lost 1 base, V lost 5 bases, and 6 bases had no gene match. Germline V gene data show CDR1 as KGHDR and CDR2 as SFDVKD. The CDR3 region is CATSVTSGRFSYNEQFF. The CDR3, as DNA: TGTGCCACCAGTGTAACTAGCGGGAGATTTTCCTACAATGAGCAGTTCTTC.

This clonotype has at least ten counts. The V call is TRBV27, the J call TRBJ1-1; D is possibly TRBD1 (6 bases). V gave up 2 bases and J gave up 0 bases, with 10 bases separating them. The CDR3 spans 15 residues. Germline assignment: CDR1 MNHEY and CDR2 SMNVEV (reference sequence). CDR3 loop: CASSLGGGMNTEAFF. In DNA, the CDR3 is TGTGCCAGCAGTTTAGGGGGCGGAATGAACACTGAAGCTTTCTTT.

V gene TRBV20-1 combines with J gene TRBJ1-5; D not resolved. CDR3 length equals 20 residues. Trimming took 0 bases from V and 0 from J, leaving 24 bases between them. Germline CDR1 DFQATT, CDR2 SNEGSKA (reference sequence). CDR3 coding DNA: TGCAGTGCTAGAGATTTGGACCGGACTGTAAGTCGCCATAGCAATCAGCCCCAGCATTTT. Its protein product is CSARDLDRTVSRHSNQPQHF.

The CDR3 spells CASSATPGLGTEAFF. Here the CDR3 DNA reads TGTGCCAGCAGCGCAACACCAGGGTTAGGGACTGAAGCTTTCTTT. The genes are TRBV9 and TRBJ1-1; weak D call: TRBD1 (5 bases). Germline values: CDR1 SGDLS, CDR2 YYNGEE. Trimming cost V 3 bases and J 5 bases, with 17 bases left between them. The CDR3 totals 15 residues.

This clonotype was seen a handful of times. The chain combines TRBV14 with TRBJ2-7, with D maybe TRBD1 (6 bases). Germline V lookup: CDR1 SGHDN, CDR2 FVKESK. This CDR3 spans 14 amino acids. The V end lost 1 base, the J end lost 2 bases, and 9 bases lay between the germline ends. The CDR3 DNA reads TGTGCCAGCAGCCAAGGGACAGAAACCTACGAGCAGTACTTC. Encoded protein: CASSQGTETYEQYF.